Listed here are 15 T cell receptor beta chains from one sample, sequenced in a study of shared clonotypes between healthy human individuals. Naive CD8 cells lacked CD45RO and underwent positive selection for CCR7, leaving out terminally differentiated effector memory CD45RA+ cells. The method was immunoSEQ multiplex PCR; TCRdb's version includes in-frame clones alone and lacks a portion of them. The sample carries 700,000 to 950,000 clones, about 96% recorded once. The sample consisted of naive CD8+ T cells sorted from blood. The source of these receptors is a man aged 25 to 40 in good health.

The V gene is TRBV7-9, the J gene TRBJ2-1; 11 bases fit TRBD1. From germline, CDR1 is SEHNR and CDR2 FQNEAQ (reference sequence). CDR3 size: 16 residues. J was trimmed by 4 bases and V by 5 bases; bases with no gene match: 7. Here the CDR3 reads CASSGGQGAVYNEQFF. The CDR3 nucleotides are TGTGCCAGCAGCGGTGGACAGGGGGCCGTTTACAATGAGCAGTTCTTC.

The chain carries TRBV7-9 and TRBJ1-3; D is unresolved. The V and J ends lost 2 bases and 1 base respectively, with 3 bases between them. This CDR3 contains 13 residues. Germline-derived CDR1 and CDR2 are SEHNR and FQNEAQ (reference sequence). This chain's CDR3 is CASSLSSGNTIYF. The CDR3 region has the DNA TGTGCCAGCAGCTTATCATCTGGAAACACCATATATTTT. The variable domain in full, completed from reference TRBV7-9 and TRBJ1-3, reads DTGVSQNPRHKITKRGQNVTFRCDPISEHNRLYWYRQTLGQGPEFLTYFQNEAQLEKSRLLSDRFSAERPKGSFSTLEIQRTEQGDSAMYLCASSLSSGNTIYFGEGSWLTVV.

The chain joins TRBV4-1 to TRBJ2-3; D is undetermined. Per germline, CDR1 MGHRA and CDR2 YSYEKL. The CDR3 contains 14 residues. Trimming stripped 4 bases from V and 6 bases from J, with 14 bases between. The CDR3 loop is CASSPAYPRDTQYF. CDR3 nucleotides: TGCGCCAGCAGCCCGGCGTATCCCCGGGATACGCAGTATTTT.

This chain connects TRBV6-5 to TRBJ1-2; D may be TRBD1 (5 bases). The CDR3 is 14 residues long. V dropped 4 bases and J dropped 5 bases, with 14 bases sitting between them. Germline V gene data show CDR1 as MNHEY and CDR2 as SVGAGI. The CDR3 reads CASSSPGAIYGYTF. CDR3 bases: TGTGCCAGCAGTTCCCCCGGGGCCATATATGGCTACACCTTC.

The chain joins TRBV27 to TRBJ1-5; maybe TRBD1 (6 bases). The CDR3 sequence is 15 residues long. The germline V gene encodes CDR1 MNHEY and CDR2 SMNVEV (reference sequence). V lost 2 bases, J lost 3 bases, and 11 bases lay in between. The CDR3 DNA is TGTGCCAGCAGTTTAGGGGGGCTTGTCAATCAGCCCCAGCATTTT. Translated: CASSLGGLVNQPQHF.

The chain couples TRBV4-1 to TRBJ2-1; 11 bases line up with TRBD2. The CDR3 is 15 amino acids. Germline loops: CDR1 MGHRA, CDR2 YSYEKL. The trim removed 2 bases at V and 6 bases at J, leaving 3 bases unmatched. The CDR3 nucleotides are TGCGCCAGCAGCCAATTGGGACTAGCGGTCAATGAGCAGTTCTTC. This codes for CASSQLGLAVNEQFF.

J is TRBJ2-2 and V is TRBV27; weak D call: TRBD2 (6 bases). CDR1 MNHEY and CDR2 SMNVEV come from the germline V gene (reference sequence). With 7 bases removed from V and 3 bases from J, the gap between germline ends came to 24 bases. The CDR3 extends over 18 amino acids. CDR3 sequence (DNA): TGTGCCAGCAATCCCACCAACGCTCTAGCGCTTGACACCGGGGAGCTGTTTTTT. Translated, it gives CASNPTNALALDTGELFF.

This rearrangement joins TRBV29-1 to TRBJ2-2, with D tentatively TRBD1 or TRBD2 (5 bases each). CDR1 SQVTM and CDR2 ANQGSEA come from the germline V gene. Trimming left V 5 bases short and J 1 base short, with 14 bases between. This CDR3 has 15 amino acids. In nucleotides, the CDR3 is TGCAGCGTTACCGGGACGCAAGTGAACACCGGGGAGCTGTTTTTT. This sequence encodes CSVTGTQVNTGELFF.

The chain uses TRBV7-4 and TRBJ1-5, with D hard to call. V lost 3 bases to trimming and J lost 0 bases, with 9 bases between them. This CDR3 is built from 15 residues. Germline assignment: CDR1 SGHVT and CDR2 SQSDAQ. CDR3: CASSFGSYSNQPQHF. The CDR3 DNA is TGTGCCAGCAGCTTCGGATCGTATAGCAATCAGCCCCAGCATTTT.

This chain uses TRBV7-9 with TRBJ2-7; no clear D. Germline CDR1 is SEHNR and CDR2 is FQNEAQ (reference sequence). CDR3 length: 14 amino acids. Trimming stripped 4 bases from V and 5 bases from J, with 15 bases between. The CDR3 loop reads CASSSPSMGHEQYF. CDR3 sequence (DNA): TGTGCCAGCAGCTCCCCTTCGATGGGCCACGAGCAGTACTTC.

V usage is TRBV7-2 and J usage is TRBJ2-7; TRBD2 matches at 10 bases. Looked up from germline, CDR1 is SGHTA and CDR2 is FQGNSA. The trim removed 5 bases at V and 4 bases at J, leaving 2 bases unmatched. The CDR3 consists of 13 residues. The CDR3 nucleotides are TGTGCCAGCAGCGCGGGACTAGCGTACGAGCAGTACTTC. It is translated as CASSAGLAYEQYF.

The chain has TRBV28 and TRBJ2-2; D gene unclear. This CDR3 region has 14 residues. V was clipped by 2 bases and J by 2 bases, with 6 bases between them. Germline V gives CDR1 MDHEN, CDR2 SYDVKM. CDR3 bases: TGTGCCAGCAGTTTAATTGAAAACACCGGGGAGCTGTTTTTT. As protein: CASSLIENTGELFF.

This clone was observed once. CDR3 in DNA: TGTGCCAGCAGCCCTGTCCCAGGTGAAGCTTTCTTT. Its protein product is CASSPVPGEAFF. The chain is built from TRBV7-2 and TRBJ1-1; D unclear. The length of the CDR3 is 12 residues. From germline, CDR1 is SGHTA and CDR2 FQGNSA. V lost 5 bases and J 7 bases, leaving 11 bases between the germline ends.

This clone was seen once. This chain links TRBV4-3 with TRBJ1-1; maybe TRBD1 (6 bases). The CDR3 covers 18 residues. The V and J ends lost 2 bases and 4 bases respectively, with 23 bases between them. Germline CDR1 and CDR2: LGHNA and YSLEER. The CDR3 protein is CASSQFLGQPKNGTEAFF. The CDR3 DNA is TGCGCCAGCAGCCAATTCCTTGGACAGCCGAAAAACGGCACTGAAGCTTTCTTT.

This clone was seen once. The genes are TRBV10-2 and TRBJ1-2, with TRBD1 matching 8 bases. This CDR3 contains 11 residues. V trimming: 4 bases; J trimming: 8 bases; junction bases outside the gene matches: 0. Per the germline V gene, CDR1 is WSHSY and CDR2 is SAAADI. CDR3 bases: TGCGCCAGCAGTGGGGACAGGGGCTACACCTTC. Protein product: CASSGDRGYTF.